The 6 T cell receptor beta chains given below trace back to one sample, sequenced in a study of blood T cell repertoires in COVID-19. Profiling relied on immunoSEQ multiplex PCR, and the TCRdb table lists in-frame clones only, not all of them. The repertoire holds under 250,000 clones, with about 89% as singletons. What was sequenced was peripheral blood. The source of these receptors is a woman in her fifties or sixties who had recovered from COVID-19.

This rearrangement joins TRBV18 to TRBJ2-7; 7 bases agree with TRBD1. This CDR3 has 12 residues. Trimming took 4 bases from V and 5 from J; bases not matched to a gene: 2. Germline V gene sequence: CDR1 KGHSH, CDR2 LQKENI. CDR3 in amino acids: CASSRDRDEQYF. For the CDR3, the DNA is TGTGCCAGCTCACGAGACAGGGACGAGCAGTACTTC.

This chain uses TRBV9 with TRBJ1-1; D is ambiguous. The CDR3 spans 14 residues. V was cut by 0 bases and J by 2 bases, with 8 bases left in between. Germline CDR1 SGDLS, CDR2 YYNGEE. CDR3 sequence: CASSVGITNTEAFF. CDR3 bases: TGTGCCAGCAGCGTAGGCATAACTAACACTGAAGCTTTCTTT.

The chain's CDR3 is CASRPPAGHGYTF. The CDR3 nucleotides are TGTGCCAGCAGACCGCCAGCGGGGCATGGCTACACCTTC. This chain links TRBV6-6 with TRBJ1-2, with D possibly TRBD1 on 5 matching bases. The CDR3 covers 13 residues. Deletions cut 6 bases from V and 6 bases from J, with 14 bases between. Per germline, CDR1 MNHNY and CDR2 SVGAGI (reference sequence).

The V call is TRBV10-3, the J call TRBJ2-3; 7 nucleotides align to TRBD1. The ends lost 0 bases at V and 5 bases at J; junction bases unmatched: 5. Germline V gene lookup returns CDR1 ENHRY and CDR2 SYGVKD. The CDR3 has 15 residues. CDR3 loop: CAISESRAGGDTQYF. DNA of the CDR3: TGTGCCATCAGTGAGTCGAGGGCAGGGGGAGATACGCAGTATTTT.

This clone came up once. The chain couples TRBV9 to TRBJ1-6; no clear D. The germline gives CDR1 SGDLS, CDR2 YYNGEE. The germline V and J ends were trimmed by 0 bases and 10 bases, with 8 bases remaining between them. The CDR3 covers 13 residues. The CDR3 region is CASSVGTGSPLHF. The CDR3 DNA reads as TGTGCCAGCAGCGTAGGTACGGGATCACCCCTCCACTTT.

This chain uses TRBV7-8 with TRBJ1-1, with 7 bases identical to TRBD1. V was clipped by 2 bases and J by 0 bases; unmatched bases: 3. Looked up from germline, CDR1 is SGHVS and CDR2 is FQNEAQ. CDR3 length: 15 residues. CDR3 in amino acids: CASSLRTGMNTEAFF. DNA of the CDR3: TGTGCCAGCAGCTTAAGGACAGGTATGAACACTGAAGCTTTCTTT.